The clone carrying this TCR beta chain was detected a few times. This sample was taken from a study of T cells in Graves' hyperthyroidism and ophthalmopathy. RNA transcripts served as the template for amplifying TCR beta CDR3 regions. The study used the HTBI primer set for a first-round RT-PCR of the TCR CDR3. TCRdb re-called the multiplex PCR reads through MiXCR, storing one row per CDR3 protein. Among 250,000 to 300,000 distinct CDR3 sequences, about 19% were seen once, and the ten largest hold just under 40%. V was pared by 5 bases and J by 8 bases, with 25 bases between. The V gene's germline CDR1 is SQVTM and CDR2 ANQGSEA. CDR3 size: 16 residues.

This rearrangement joins TRBV29-1 to TRBJ2-1; D unclear. This clonotype was obtained from a man between 45 and 60 years old with Graves' ophthalmopathy. The sequencing input was blood. CDR3 in DNA: TGCAGCGTTTGGAGCCCAACAACAAATGTCGCGGATGAGCAGTTCTTC. It yields the protein CSVWSPTTNVADEQFF.